The next 27 T cell receptor beta chains were all read from a single sample in a study of T cell changes during pregnancy in multiple sclerosis (dated by TCRdb to about 2019). The library was generated by the immunoSEQ multiplex PCR assay. TCRdb stores this immuneACCESS table with in-frame sequences only. Part of the clones is absent; in the studies checked, under half of the shortfall reflects unresolved V genes, and no reason is known for the rest. Across this sample there are roughly 40,000 clones, with 94% seen only once. The top ten clones comprise 1.7% of the sample. The sequenced sample was peripheral blood, obtained in the third trimester of pregnancy. These receptors originate from a female donor with multiple sclerosis, enrolled in a pregnancy study.

V is TRBV6-1 and J is TRBJ2-7; D is possibly TRBD1 (6 bases). The CDR3 covers 13 residues. V lost 6 bases and J 5 bases, leaving 14 bases between the germline ends. Germline CDR1 reads MNHNS; CDR2 reads SASEGT. The CDR3 spells CASRPQGLNEQYF. CDR3 in DNA: TGTGCCAGCAGACCCCAGGGGCTCAACGAGCAGTACTTC.

The chain uses TRBV7-2 and TRBJ2-5; possible D gene TRBD2, 7 bases. CDR1 and CDR2 (germline): SGHTA, FQGNSA. The CDR3 totals 13 residues. V shed 2 bases and J shed 7 bases, with 11 bases lying between them. CDR3 nucleotides: TGTGCCAGCAGCTTAACGGGGGGCCGGACCCAGTACTTC. This translates into CASSLTGGRTQYF.

This chain uses TRBV5-1 with TRBJ2-3; D is unclear. The V gene lost 0 bases and the J gene lost 4 bases, with 6 bases spanning the gap. Looked up from germline, CDR1 is SGHRS and CDR2 is YFSETQ. The CDR3 contains 13 residues. CDR3 region: CASSLAAADTQYF. In DNA, the CDR3 is TGCGCCAGCAGCTTGGCCGCGGCAGATACGCAGTATTTT.

The chain has TRBV5-4 and TRBJ2-7, with TRBD2 as a possible D gene (5 bases). The CDR3 loop spans 13 amino acids. Between the trimmed V and J ends, which lost 2 bases and 4 bases, there was a span of 10 bases. The germline gives CDR1 SGHNT, CDR2 YYREEE (reference sequence). DNA for the CDR3: TGTGCCAGCAGCTTCGAGGGCCGATACGAGCAGTACTTC. Translated: CASSFEGRYEQYF.

The rearrangement joins TRBV7-9 to TRBJ2-5, with 7 nucleotides matching TRBD1. The CDR3 length is 16 residues. CDR1 and CDR2 from the germline V gene are SEHNR and FQNEAQ (reference sequence). The V segment lost 3 bases and the J segment 2 bases; nucleotides outside the gene matches: 9. CDR3: CASSFPRGNIQETQYF. CDR3 coding DNA: TGTGCCAGCAGCTTCCCCAGGGGGAATATACAAGAGACCCAGTACTTC.

The chain combines TRBV10-3 with TRBJ2-1; 10 bases are shared with TRBD2. There are 15 residues in the CDR3. The V gene end was trimmed by 6 bases and the J gene end by 3 bases; junction bases not matched to a gene: 5. Germline values: CDR1 ENHRY, CDR2 SYGVKD. The CDR3 sequence is CAIRNLAGDYNEQFF. The DNA of the CDR3 is TGTGCCATCAGGAACCTAGCGGGGGACTACAATGAGCAGTTCTTC.

This chain links TRBV2 with TRBJ2-2; D possibly corresponds to TRBD1 (6 bases). The V end was cut by 6 bases, the J end by 8 bases, with 7 bases between. This CDR3 contains 11 residues. CDR1 is SNHLY, CDR2 FYNNEI, per germline. The CDR3 DNA follows: TGTGCCAGCAGAGGGACAGGGGAGCTGTTTTTT. Translation gives CASRGTGELFF.

This chain uses TRBV9 with TRBJ1-2; D not resolved. V was trimmed by 0 bases and J by 8 bases, leaving 11 bases between them. Germline V gene sequence: CDR1 SGDLS, CDR2 YYNGEE. The CDR3 has 13 residues. The CDR3 reads CASSVAGKYGYTF. The DNA of the CDR3 is TGTGCCAGCAGCGTAGCGGGGAAGTACGGCTACACCTTC.

J is TRBJ1-6 and V is TRBV7-2; possible D gene TRBD1, 6 bases. Germline loops: CDR1 SGHTA, CDR2 FQGNSA. Trimming pared 1 base from V and 7 bases from J, leaving 14 bases between. The CDR3 is 16 residues long. CDR3 residues: CASSLVGASKNSPLHF. In nucleotides, the CDR3 is TGTGCCAGCAGCTTAGTGGGGGCGAGCAAAAATTCACCCCTCCACTTT.

The V call is TRBV27, the J call TRBJ2-1; D perhaps matches TRBD1 (5 bases). V was cut by 6 bases and J by 5 bases, with 14 bases left in between. Germline V gene lookup returns CDR1 MNHEY and CDR2 SMNVEV (reference sequence). The CDR3 has 14 amino acids. In DNA form, the CDR3 reads TGTGCCAGCAGGGGGTGGGGCAGGGACAATGAGCAGTTCTTC. Its translation is CASRGWGRDNEQFF.

This chain uses TRBV30 with TRBJ2-1, with 8 bases fitting TRBD2. With 4 bases clipped from V and 2 bases from J, the junction kept 10 bases outside the gene matches. The CDR3 covers 16 residues. CDR1 GTSNPN and CDR2 SVGIG come from the germline V gene (reference sequence). The CDR3 DNA reads as TGTGCCTGGATGGTAAAGCGGGGGCCTCCCTACAATGAGCAGTTCTTC. It specifies CAWMVKRGPPYNEQFF.

The chain combines TRBV25-1 with TRBJ2-5; D unresolved. Deletions cut 5 bases from V and 2 bases from J, with 9 bases between. This CDR3 is built from 13 residues. Germline loops: CDR1 MGHDK, CDR2 SYGVNS. DNA for the CDR3: TGTGCCAGCAGTCGGTCGCCTCAAGAGACCCAGTACTTC. Protein product: CASSRSPQETQYF.

The chain recombines TRBV7-8 with TRBJ1-5; perhaps TRBD1 as D (6 bases). Trimming shortened V by 7 bases and J by 3 bases, and 13 bases separated the two germline ends. The CDR3 runs to 14 residues. Germline V gene sequence: CDR1 SGHVS, CDR2 FQNEAQ. The CDR3 loop reads CASTLGQFNQPQHF. CDR3 coding DNA: TGTGCCAGCACCCTTGGACAGTTCAATCAGCCCCAGCATTTT. The full variable domain, completed using reference TRBV7-8 and TRBJ1-5, is GAGVSQSPRYKVAKRGQDVALRCDPISGHVSLFWYQQALGQGPEFLTYFQNEAQLDKSGLPSDRFFAERPEGSVSTLKIQRTQQEDSAVYLCASTLGQFNQPQHFGDGTRLSIL.

The J gene is TRBJ2-2, the V gene TRBV5-6, with TRBD2 as a possible D gene (6 bases). Trimming removed 4 bases from V and 6 bases from J, with 10 bases in between. CDR3 length: 13 amino acids. CDR1 and CDR2 (germline): SGHDT, YYEEEE. This CDR3 reads CASSQAGPGELFF. The CDR3 DNA is TGTGCCAGCAGCCAAGCGGGCCCCGGGGAGCTGTTTTTT.

V is TRBV27 and J is TRBJ1-6; maybe TRBD1 (6 bases). CDR1 is MNHEY, CDR2 SMNVEV, per germline (reference sequence). The CDR3 length is 16 residues. V was clipped by 6 bases and J by 8 bases, with 20 bases between them. CDR3 region: CASRPLSTGRDSPLHF. Written as DNA, the CDR3 is TGTGCCAGCAGGCCCCTTTCAACAGGGCGTGATTCACCCCTCCACTTT.

The chain uses TRBV4-1 and TRBJ2-7, with D tentatively TRBD1 (6 bases). Germline CDR1 is MGHRA and CDR2 is YSYEKL. The CDR3 sequence is 15 residues long. V lost 2 bases, J lost 4 bases, and 15 bases lay in between. The CDR3 sequence: CASSQLGGQRYEQYF. DNA for the CDR3: TGCGCCAGCAGCCAACTAGGGGGACAAAGATACGAGCAGTACTTC.

This sequence joins TRBV11-1 and TRBJ2-1; D is unresolved. This CDR3 spans 17 amino acids. Germline assignment: CDR1 SGHAT and CDR2 FQDESV (reference sequence). V was trimmed by 8 bases and J by 0 bases, leaving 20 bases between them. The CDR3, as DNA: TGTGCCAGCGCACTTAGAGCTACCGCGAGCTCCTACAATGAGCAGTTCTTC. It specifies CASALRATASSYNEQFF.

The chain has TRBV5-1 and TRBJ1-3; 7 bases map to TRBD1. CDR3 length: 16 residues. Germline-derived CDR1 and CDR2 are SGHRS and YFSETQ. The J segment lost 0 bases and the V segment lost 4 bases, leaving 7 bases of the junction unmatched. The CDR3 bases are TGCGCCAGCAGCGGGCCCGGGACAGACTCTGGAAACACCATATATTTT. Its translation is CASSGPGTDSGNTIYF.

The gene calls are TRBV6-1 and TRBJ2-3, with D perhaps matching TRBD2 (5 bases). The CDR3 contains 16 residues. Germline CDR1 and CDR2: MNHNS and SASEGT. V dropped 4 bases and J dropped 2 bases, with 16 bases sitting between them. CDR3 DNA: TGTGCCAGCAGTGCCCCGGTAAAGGGAGCCACAGATACGCAGTATTTT. Residues: CASSAPVKGATDTQYF.

The chain combines TRBV19 with TRBJ2-5; 12 positions match TRBD2. Trimming at V came to 6 bases and at J to 5 bases, leaving 19 bases not matched to a gene. CDR1 and CDR2 from the germline V gene are LNHDA and SQIVND (reference sequence). This CDR3 is built from 19 residues. CDR3 nucleotide sequence: TGTGCCAGTAGCCCAGGCCAGACCGGGACTAGCGGGTTATGGGAGACCCAGTACTTC. Its protein is CASSPGQTGTSGLWETQYF.

The chain couples TRBV30 to TRBJ1-1; D is uncertain. The CDR3 has 13 residues. Between the trimmed V and J ends, which lost 4 bases and 2 bases, there was a span of 11 bases. Germline V CDR1 and CDR2: GTSNPN, SVGIG (reference sequence). The CDR3 sequence is CAWMVSGNTEAFF. The CDR3 region has the DNA TGTGCCTGGATGGTGTCAGGAAACACTGAAGCTTTCTTT.

The chain links TRBV6-1 to TRBJ2-5; TRBD2 matches at 7 bases. The J call may be in error: the DNA end matches TRBJ2-7 better. The CDR3 is 16 residues long. From germline, CDR1 is MNHNS and CDR2 SASEGT. This CDR3 is CASSESWGGSSYEQYF. CDR3 in DNA: TGTGCCAGCAGTGAATCTTGGGGGGGGAGCTCCTACGAGCAGTACTTC.

This chain links TRBV7-9 with TRBJ1-1, with D possibly matching TRBD1 (5 bases). The germline V gene encodes CDR1 SEHNR and CDR2 FQNEAQ (reference sequence). This CDR3 is built from 15 residues. V was shortened by 6 bases and J by 1 base, with 15 bases between the two germline ends. CDR3 nucleotides: TGTGCCAGCAGTCTAGAAGGGGTGCCGAACACTGAAGCTTTCTTT. This codes for CASSLEGVPNTEAFF.

The gene calls are TRBV9 and TRBJ2-1; TRBD2 is a possible D gene (6 bases). Germline loops: CDR1 SGDLS, CDR2 YYNGEE. The CDR3 covers 14 residues. The V gene lost 0 bases and the J gene lost 5 bases, with 9 bases spanning the gap. CDR3: CASSVAASDNEQFF. For the CDR3, the DNA is TGTGCCAGCAGCGTAGCGGCTAGCGACAATGAGCAGTTCTTC.

The J gene is TRBJ1-2, the V gene TRBV5-1; D may be TRBD1 (6 bases). The CDR3 has 15 amino acids. The V end was cut by 4 bases, the J end by 0 bases, with 13 bases between. Germline assignment: CDR1 SGHRS and CDR2 YFSETQ. Here the CDR3 reads CASSPPDRANYGYTF. For the CDR3, the DNA is TGCGCCAGCAGCCCACCGGACAGAGCTAACTATGGCTACACCTTC.

This clone was picked up a small number of times. The chain couples TRBV6-4 to TRBJ1-5, with D possibly being TRBD1 (6 bases). Germline V gene data show CDR1 as MRHNA and CDR2 as SNTAGT. The CDR3 has 13 residues. V was clipped by 6 bases and J by 4 bases, with 10 bases between them. CDR3 in amino acids: CASSRDRNQPQHF. The CDR3 DNA reads as TGTGCCAGCAGCCGAGACAGGAATCAGCCCCAGCATTTT.

This chain's CDR3 is CASSFQTGEVTEAFF. CDR3 DNA sequence: TGTGCCAGCAGCTTTCAAACAGGGGAAGTAACTGAAGCTTTCTTT. This sequence joins TRBV7-6 and TRBJ1-1, with TRBD1 matching over 7 bases. The CDR3 runs 15 residues. The germline V gene has CDR1 SGHVS and CDR2 FNYEAQ. V lost 3 bases and J lost 5; bases outside the gene matches: 9.